A selection of T cell receptor beta chains follows, all from one sample in a study of T-cell memory formation after mild COVID-19. TCRdb fed the 5' RACE reads into MiXCR, producing one record per CDR3 protein. The sample carries hundreds of thousands of distinct CDR3 sequences, roughly 15% recorded once. The sequenced sample was PBMCs or a T cell subset sorted from them (not recorded which). These receptors originate from a man between 18 and 29 years old who had mild COVID-19 (a few samples of this study predate the infection). Cell type and time point are not known. CDR3s include the opening cysteine and the closing phenylalanine or tryptophan. D genes are given only for firm matches. The size entry is marked missing in some rows and otherwise reads once, few, many or a size class.

j_call | clone_size | d_call | v_call | cdr3_aa | cdr3_nt
TRBJ1-1 | . | . | TRBV6-5 | CASRVSDTEAFF | TGTGCCAGCAGGGTCTCGGACACTGAAGCTTTCTTT
TRBJ2-1 | many | . | TRBV20-1 | CSARDRFRVGQYNEQFF | TGCAGTGCTAGGGACCGTTTTAGGGTAGGACAGTACAATGAGCAGTTCTTC
TRBJ1-5 | . | . | TRBV20-1 | CSARESDQPQHF | TGCAGTGCTAGAGAATCTGATCAGCCCCAGCATTTT
TRBJ2-5 | many | TRBD1 | TRBV7-9 | CASSPPGGTISQETQYF | TGTGCCAGCAGCCCCCCAGGGGGCACCATCTCCCAAGAGACCCAGTACTTC
TRBJ2-4 | few | TRBD2 | TRBV10-3 | CAISESGLSGILAKNIQYF | TGTGCCATCAGTGAGTCGGGACTTAGCGGGATCCTAGCCAAAAACATTCAGTACTTC
TRBJ2-2 | . | . | TRBV5-4 | CASRKGTGELFF | TGTGCCAGCAGAAAAGGGACCGGGGAGCTGTTTTTT
TRBJ1-1 | . | . | TRBV19 | CASSIEGITEAFF | TGTGCCAGTAGTATAGAAGGGATCACTGAAGCTTTCTTT
TRBJ2-2 | . | TRBD1 | TRBV7-8 | CASSQTGVDTGELFF | TGTGCCAGCAGCCAAACAGGGGTTGACACCGGGGAGCTGTTTTTT
TRBJ2-7 | many | TRBD2 | TRBV7-2 | CASSLLAGGIYEQYF | TGTGCCAGCAGCTTACTAGCGGGGGGAATCTACGAGCAGTACTTC
TRBJ1-1 | few | . | TRBV12-3/TRBV12-4 | CASSYGRRGNTEAFF | TGTGCCAGCAGCTACGGACGCAGGGGGAACACTGAAGCTTTCTTT
TRBJ2-3 | . | . | TRBV11-2 | CASSFPGLRTDTQYF | TGTGCCAGCAGCTTTCCCGGACTAAGGACAGATACGCAGTATTTT
TRBJ1-2 | many | . | TRBV20-1 | CSARAGRGALPYGYTF | TGCAGTGCTAGAGCCGGACGTGGCGCGCTTCCCTATGGCTACACCTTC
TRBJ2-1 | . | . | TRBV7-3 | CASSKRVEGEQFF | TGTGCCAGCAGTAAAAGGGTGGAGGGGGAGCAGTTCTTC
TRBJ2-5 | many | TRBD2 | TRBV12-3/TRBV12-4 | CASSGTSGVIQTQYF | TGTGCCAGCAGTGGGACTAGCGGGGTAATCCAGACCCAGTACTTC
TRBJ1-1 | . | . | TRBV5-1 | CASSSTGRMNTEAFF | TGCGCCAGCAGCTCCACAGGCCGAATGAACACTGAAGCTTTCTTT
TRBJ2-2 | . | . | TRBV7-2 | CASRRAGAGTGELFF | TGTGCCAGCAGACGTGCGGGGGCCGGCACCGGGGAGCTGTTTTTT
TRBJ2-3 | few | . | TRBV20-1 | CSATIRMEHTQYF | TGCAGTGCCACGATACGGATGGAGCATACGCAGTATTTT
TRBJ2-1 | . | TRBD2 | TRBV20-1 | CSLSGGPRNEQFF | TGCAGCCTCTCGGGGGGGCCGAGAAATGAGCAGTTCTTC
TRBJ2-3 | . | . | TRBV6-6 | CASSSSRQYF | TGTGCCAGCAGTTCGTCCCGGCAGTATTTT
TRBJ2-5 | many | . | TRBV7-2 | CASEGGWETQYF | TGTGCCTCAGAGGGGGGATGGGAGACCCAGTACTTC